This entry is about one T cell receptor (beta chain). This clone has a handful of counts. Its antigen target is currently unknown. No base-level quality is on record; no much larger clone is a single base apart. Library preparation used the immunoSEQ multiplex PCR assay. For the multiplex PCR, a mixture combining 60 forward primers for TCR Vbeta segments and 13 reverse primers for TCR Jbeta segments was used. Amplification of the CDR3 region of rearranged TCR beta genes was performed with a multiplex PCR assay on genomic DNA. Amplified TCR beta libraries were sequenced as 87-base-pair reads on the Illumina HiSeq System. Per the original workflow: A later analysis tallied roughly 76 million unique TCR beta chains across the roughly 610 repertoires, and about 12 million of those chains were shared by two or more donors. Raw reads were error-corrected and collapsed into unique sequences by a nearest-neighbor algorithm in which closely related sequences were merged to remove PCR and sequencing errors. V, D and J gene segments were assigned by aligning CDR3 sequences to IMGT reference sequences. For a sequence to be retained, a match of at least six nucleotides was required to both a V gene segment and a J gene segment. Rearrangements were called productive when the CDR3 lacked stop codons and stayed in frame with V and J; all others were non-productive. Following IMGT convention, CDR3 was defined as the stretch from the second conserved V-encoded cysteine up to the conserved J-encoded phenylalanine. The earlier analysis of about 530 of the donors excluded any sequence lacking an unambiguous match to a single V gene segment. An earlier analysis of some 610 of the donors called V segments functional above 56.7% productive rearrangements and segregating when the between-donor standard deviation exceeded 5%. A statistical classification framework was built to diagnose cytomegalovirus status from the catalog of TCR beta chain sequences. A later analysis assigned V and J genes by comparing TCR nucleotide sequences with IMGT/GENE-DB human TR gene sequences. Using the TCRdist pipeline, a later analysis assigned CDR3 sequences along with most-parsimonious VDJ recombination scenarios. A later analysis defined each TCR beta chain by its CDR3 amino acid sequence plus V-gene family, and excluded reads lacking a unique V-gene family. A later analysis removed 500 to 650 highly shared, low-generation-probability nucleotide sequences to deal with suspected cross-contamination and a sequencing artifact. A later analysis calculated a clonal expansion index for each public chain from normalized within-repertoire ranks of inferred template counts. In a later analysis, generation probabilities were computed with a VDJ recombination model fitted to out-of-frame rearrangements, and the resulting probabilities were checked against IGoR. In a later analysis, TCR-TCR, TCR-HLA and TCR-CMV co-occurrence was scored with hypergeometric tests, and a repertoire-size bias correction was applied to TCR pairs. False discovery rates were estimated in a later analysis by permuting HLA or CMV assignments 20 times. A later analysis grouped co-occurring TCRs with DBSCAN, adding TCRdist sequence similarity when clustering within HLA-allele-positive subsets. Co-occurrence clustering excluded repertoires with fewer than 30,000 or more than 120,000 public chains, plus five with anomalous nucleotide sharing. The source is immuneACCESS, and TCRdb retained only in-frame sequences with V and J called. Part of the clones is not carried over; for the studies checked, unresolved V genes explain less than half of this, and the remainder is unexplained. The D gene and trimming were derived from the DNA, and the V and J assignments and clone size from that table. This sample comprises 150,000 or so clones, approximately 80% of them detected only once. The top ten hold less than 1% of the sample.

The cohort comprised some 730 healthy bone marrow donors. At the time of sampling, every cohort member was nominally healthy, though immune exposures that went unrecorded were likely present. The donor tested CMV seronegative, placing the donor among the 350 to 400 seronegative members of the cohort. Each donor provided a peripheral blood sample, and peripheral blood mononuclear cells were used for TCR beta sequencing. The Qiagen DNeasy Blood Extraction Kit was used to extract genomic DNA from the blood cell samples. This sample is drawn from a study of cytomegalovirus exposure and HLA in healthy donors (dated by TCRdb to the late 2010s). As for the study more broadly: According to an earlier analysis of a few hundred of the donors, some 180 million T cells yielded over 100 million unique TCR beta sequences and 276 Gb of sequence data. Approximately 300 gigabases of sequencing data and tens of millions of unique TCR sequences made up an early release that covered roughly 670 HLA-typed donors. The genetic ancestry cluster associated with self-reported Caucasian donors included 81% of the roughly 410 genotyped donors. The study aimed to test whether signatures of past pathogen exposure could be identified by cataloging public T cell receptors. The T cell repertoires of about 700 subjects were profiled by immunosequencing and related to cytomegalovirus serostatus. A separate validation cohort of roughly 130 different subjects was used in addition to the roughly 670-subject first cohort. High-throughput TCR immunosequencing, statistical association of individual TCRs with disease status, and machine learning were combined to predict cytomegalovirus infection status. To study patterns of TCR occurrence, a later analysis re-analyzed previously published TCR beta repertoires from 700 or so donors and added high-resolution HLA genotyping. In the later analysis, no new phenotypic data were used to find candidate immune exposures; instead, reliance was placed on TCR beta sequences and their occurrence across donors. In an earlier analysis of roughly 580 of the donors, high-throughput TCR beta sequencing was used to judge whether each TCR beta V gene segment behaved as functional or pseudogenic. Donor age, sex, ethnicity and CMV serostatus were collected together with the repertoire data. In a later genetic analysis, genome-wide SNP genotypes for about 55% of the roughly 700 donors were used, and that subset was treated as a discovery cohort. Every repertoire in the discovery cohort had been generated on one and the same sequencing platform. HLA typing included class I and class II loci at four-digit resolution. The number of typed donors differed by locus: about 629-630 for A, B, C, DRB1 and DQB1; approximately 520 for DQA1; over 600 for DPA1; and around 450 for DPB1. Roughly 5 DR-DQ haplotypes were handled as single units for association and clustering, since linkage in the cohort was strong. Among around 400 genotyped donors of the cohort, an average of around 250,000 unique TCR beta nucleotide sequences was sequenced per donor, of which about 18% were non-productive. On the study overall, not on this receptor specifically: According to a later analysis, TCR association rates differed among HLA loci, with DRB1 alleles showing the most associated TCRs and HLA-C alleles showing the fewest. In a later analysis, around 17,000 TCR beta sequences were associated with specific HLA alleles at a false discovery rate of 0.05. A further reported finding was that TCR beta sequences accurately predicted the HLA-A and HLA-B alleles for most subjects in the first cohort. A cluster of highly shared sequence variants was judged likely to be a technical artifact of the sequencing pipeline. Across donors, most TCR sequences were observed very rarely, whereas some public TCRs were present in many individuals. The only immune exposure information available for the cohort was CMV serostatus. Linkage disequilibrium might explain the correlated functional status among segregating V segments, but an unknown experimental factor could not be ruled out. The study gave a list of some 150 TCR beta chains associated with cytomegalovirus. Broadly in line with IMGT annotations, most TCR beta V segments showed up in productive rearrangements about 90% or about 30% of the time in an earlier analysis of around 600 of the donors. The presence/absence analyses assumed that sequencing depth was roughly uniform across donors, and that assumption may not be true. Over 15 rarely observed V segments, including chromosome 9 orphons, were excluded from the earlier analysis of several hundred of the donors because counts were too low. When HLA alleles, especially DR and DQ, strongly co-occurred, TCR associations were difficult to assign to individual alleles. A later analysis found that HLA-associated TCR beta chains were more clonally expanded and had lower generation probabilities than equally common non-associated chains. The authors suggested that the approach could potentially be extended to other disease states and immunological phenotypes. V-gene and J-gene trimming of TCR beta chains was associated with a missense DCLRE1C variant in a later genetic analysis, and the association was replicated in an independent cohort. The classifier was reported to diagnose cytomegalovirus status with high specificity and sensitivity in both the original and validation cohorts. A later analysis found that most CMV-associated TCR beta chains appeared HLA-restricted, with HLA associations seemingly driven largely by CMV exposure. A later analysis reported that several top co-occurrence clusters appeared linked to parvovirus B19, influenza, CMV and Epstein-Barr virus. A few of the identified cytomegalovirus-associated TCR beta chains were confirmed in vitro to be specific for cytomegalovirus antigens. The 87-base-pair reads could not distinguish some IMGT-functional V segments, including TRBV6-2 and TRBV6-3, so those segments were excluded. In this cohort, only TCR beta chains were sequenced, and detectable features were limited by the absence of alpha or paired-chain data. Because some donors lacked HLA typing at each locus, the association tests relied only on the typed subset. Compared with the roughly 670-donor mean, donors in an Asian-associated ancestry cluster had fewer N-insertions in productive TCRs, according to a later genetic analysis.

The germline V gene specifies MNHEY as CDR1 and SVGAGI as CDR2. V is reduced by 6 bases and J by 6 bases, leaving a spacing of 17 bases between them. The CDR3 runs 14 residues from the cysteine to the phenylalanine. The retained sequence is limited to the CDR3, 42 bases, with the frame set at the first base. The receptor was derived from a female donor in good health and CMV-seronegative. The source material was PBMCs. The chain was built from TRBV6-5 and TRBJ1-2; the D gene is possibly TRBD1, with 6 bases matching. The nucleotides are TGTGCCAGCAGCATGGCGGGGGGCAGGGATGGCTACACCTTC. Translation gives CASSMAGGRDGYTF.